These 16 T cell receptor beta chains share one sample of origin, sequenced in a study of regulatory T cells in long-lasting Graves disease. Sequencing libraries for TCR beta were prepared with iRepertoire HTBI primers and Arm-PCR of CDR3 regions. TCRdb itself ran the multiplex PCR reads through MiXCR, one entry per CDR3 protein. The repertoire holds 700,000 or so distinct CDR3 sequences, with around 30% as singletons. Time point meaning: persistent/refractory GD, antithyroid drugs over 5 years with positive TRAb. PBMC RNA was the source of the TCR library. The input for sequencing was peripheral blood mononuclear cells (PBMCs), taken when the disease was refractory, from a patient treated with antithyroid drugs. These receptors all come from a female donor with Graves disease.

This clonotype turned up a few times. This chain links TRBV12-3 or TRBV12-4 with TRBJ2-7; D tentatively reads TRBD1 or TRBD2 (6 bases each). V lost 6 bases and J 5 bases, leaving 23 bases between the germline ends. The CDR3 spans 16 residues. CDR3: CASRRRTVEGNDEQYF. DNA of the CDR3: TGTGCCAGCAGGCGAAGGACAGTGGAGGGTAACGACGAGCAGTACTTC.

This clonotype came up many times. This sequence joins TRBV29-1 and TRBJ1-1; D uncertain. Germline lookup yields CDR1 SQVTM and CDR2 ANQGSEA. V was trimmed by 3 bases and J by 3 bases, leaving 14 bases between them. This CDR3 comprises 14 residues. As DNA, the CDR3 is TGCAGCGTTGACTTACTCGCGGGGTACACTGAAGCTTTCTTT. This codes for CSVDLLAGYTEAFF. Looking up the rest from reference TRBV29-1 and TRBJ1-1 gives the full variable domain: SAVISQKPSRDICQRGTSLTIQCQVDSQVTMMFWYRQQPGQSLTLIATANQGSEATYESGFVIDKFPISRPNLTFSTLTVSNMSPEDSSIYLCSVDLLAGYTEAFFGQGTRLTVV.

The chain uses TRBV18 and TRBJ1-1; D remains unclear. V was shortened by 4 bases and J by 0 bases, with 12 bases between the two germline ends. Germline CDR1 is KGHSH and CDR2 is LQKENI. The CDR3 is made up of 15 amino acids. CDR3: CASSLPLGLNTEAFF. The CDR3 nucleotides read TGTGCCAGCTCACTGCCCCTCGGGCTGAACACTGAAGCTTTCTTT. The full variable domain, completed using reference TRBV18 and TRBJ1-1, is NAGVMQNPRHLVRRRGQEARLRCSPMKGHSHVYWYRQLPEEGLKFMVYLQKENIIDESGMPKERFSAEFPKEGPSILRIQQVVRGDSAAYFCASSLPLGLNTEAFFGQGTRLTVV.

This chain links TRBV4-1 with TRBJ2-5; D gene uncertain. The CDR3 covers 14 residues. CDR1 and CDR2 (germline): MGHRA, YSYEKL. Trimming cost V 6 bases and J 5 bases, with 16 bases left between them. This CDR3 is CASRPTEVRETQYF. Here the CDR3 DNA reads TGCGCCAGCAGACCGACTGAAGTAAGGGAGACCCAGTACTTC.

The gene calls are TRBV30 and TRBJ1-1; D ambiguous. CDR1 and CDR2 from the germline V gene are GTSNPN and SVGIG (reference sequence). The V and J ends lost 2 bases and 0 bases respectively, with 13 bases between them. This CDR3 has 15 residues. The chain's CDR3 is CAWSSERHMNTEAFF. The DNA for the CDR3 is TGTGCCTGGAGTTCAGAGAGGCACATGAACACTGAAGCTTTCTTT. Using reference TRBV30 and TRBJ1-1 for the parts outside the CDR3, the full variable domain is SQTIHQWPATLVQPVGSPLSLECTVEGTSNPNLYWYRQAAGRGLQLLFYSVGIGQISSEVPQNLSASRPQDRQFILSSKKLLLSDSGFYLCAWSSERHMNTEAFFGQGTRLTVV.

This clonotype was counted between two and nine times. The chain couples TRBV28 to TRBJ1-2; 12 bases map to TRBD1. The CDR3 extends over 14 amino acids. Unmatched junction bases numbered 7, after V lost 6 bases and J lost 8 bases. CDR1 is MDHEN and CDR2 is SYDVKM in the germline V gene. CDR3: CASRAGQGARGYTF. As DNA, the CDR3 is TGTGCCAGCAGGGCGGGACAGGGGGCGCGGGGCTACACCTTC.

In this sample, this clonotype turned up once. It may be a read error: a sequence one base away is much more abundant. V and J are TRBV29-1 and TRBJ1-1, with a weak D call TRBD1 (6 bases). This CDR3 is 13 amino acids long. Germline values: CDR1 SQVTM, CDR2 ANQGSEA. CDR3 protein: CSVADSLNIEAFF. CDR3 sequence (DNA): TGCAGCGTTGCGGACAGTCTGAACATTGAAGCTTTCTTT.

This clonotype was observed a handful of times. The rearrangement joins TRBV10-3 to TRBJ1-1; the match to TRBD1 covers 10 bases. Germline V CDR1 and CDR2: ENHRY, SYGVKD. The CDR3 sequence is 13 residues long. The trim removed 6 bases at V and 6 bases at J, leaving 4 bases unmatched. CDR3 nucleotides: TGTGCCATCAGCGGGACAGGGGTCGCTGAAGCTTTCTTT. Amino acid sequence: CAISGTGVAEAFF.

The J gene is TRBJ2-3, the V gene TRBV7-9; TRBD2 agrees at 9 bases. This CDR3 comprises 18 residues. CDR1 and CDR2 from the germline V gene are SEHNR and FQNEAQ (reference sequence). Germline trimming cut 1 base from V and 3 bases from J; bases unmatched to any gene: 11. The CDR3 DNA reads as TGTGCCAGCAGCTTAGATAAGGCGGCGGGAGGGCCGACAGATACGCAGTATTTT. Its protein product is CASSLDKAAGGPTDTQYF.

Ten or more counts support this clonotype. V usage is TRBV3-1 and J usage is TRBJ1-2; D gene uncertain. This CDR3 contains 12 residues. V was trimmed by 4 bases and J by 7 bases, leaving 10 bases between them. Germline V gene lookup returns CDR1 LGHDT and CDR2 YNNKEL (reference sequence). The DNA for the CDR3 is TGTGCCAGCAGCCGAGGGAGTGGTGGCTACACCTTC. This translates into CASSRGSGGYTF.

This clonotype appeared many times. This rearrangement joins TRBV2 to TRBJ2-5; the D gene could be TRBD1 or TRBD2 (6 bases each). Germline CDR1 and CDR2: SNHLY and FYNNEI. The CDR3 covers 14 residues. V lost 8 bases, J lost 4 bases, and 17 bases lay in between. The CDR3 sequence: CASANRGRTETQYF. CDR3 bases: TGTGCCAGCGCTAATCGGGGGCGAACAGAGACCCAGTACTTC.

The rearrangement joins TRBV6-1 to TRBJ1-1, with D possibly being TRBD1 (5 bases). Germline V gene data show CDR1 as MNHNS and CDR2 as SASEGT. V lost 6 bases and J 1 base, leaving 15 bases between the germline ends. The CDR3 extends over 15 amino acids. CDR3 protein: CASRLPRGGNTEAFF. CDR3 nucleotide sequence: TGTGCCAGCAGACTCCCCCGGGGGGGGAACACTGAAGCTTTCTTT.

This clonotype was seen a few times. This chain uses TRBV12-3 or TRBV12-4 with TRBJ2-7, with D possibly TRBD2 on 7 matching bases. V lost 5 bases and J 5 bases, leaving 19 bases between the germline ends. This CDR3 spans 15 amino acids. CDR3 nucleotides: TGTGCCAGCAGTCATTTGGGGGGGGCCGCGAACGAGCAGTACTTC. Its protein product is CASSHLGGAANEQYF.

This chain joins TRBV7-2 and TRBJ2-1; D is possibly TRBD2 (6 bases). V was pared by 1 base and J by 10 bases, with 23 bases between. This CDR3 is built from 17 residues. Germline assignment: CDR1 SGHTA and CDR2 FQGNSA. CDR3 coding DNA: TGTGCCAGCAGCTTAGGGGGAACCGGGACTCCCGCCGCCGAGCAGTTCTTC. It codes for CASSLGGTGTPAAEQFF.

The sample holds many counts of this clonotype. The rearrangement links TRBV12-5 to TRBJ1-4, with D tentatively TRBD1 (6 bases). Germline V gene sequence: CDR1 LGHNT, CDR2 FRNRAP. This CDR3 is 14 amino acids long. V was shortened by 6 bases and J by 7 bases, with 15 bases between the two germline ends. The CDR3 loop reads CASGIGGAGEKLFF. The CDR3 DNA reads TGTGCTAGTGGCATTGGGGGGGCCGGTGAAAAACTGTTTTTT.

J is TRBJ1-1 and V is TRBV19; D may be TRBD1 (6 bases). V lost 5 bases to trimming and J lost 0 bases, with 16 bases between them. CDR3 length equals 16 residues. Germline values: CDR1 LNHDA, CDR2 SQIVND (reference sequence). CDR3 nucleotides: TGTGCCAGTAGTCTGAGGGGGGGCGCTGTGAACACTGAAGCTTTCTTT. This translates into CASSLRGGAVNTEAFF.